Listed here are 25 T cell receptor beta chains from one sample, sequenced in a study of cytomegalovirus exposure and HLA in healthy donors. The PCR used 60 Vbeta and 13 Jbeta primers. The method was immunoSEQ multiplex PCR; TCRdb's version includes in-frame clones alone and lacks a portion of them. The sample shows roughly 150,000 clones, around 80% of them seen only once. Specimen: PBMCs. The receptor set was obtained from a male donor in good health and CMV-seronegative.

This chain joins TRBV27 and TRBJ1-1, with TRBD1 matching 11 bases. The CDR3 runs to 16 residues. Germline V gene sequence: CDR1 MNHEY, CDR2 SMNVEV (reference sequence). Unmatched junction bases numbered 10, after V lost 4 bases and J lost 6 bases. CDR3 DNA sequence: TGTGCCAGCAGTTCCCCCGGGACAGGGGGTTTCGCTGAAGCTTTCTTT. Its protein product is CASSSPGTGGFAEAFF.

The gene calls are TRBV5-4 and TRBJ1-2; maybe TRBD1 (6 bases). The V end was cut by 4 bases, the J end by 8 bases, with 15 bases between. The CDR3 has 13 amino acids. Germline V gives CDR1 SGHNT, CDR2 YYREEE (reference sequence). The CDR3 reads CASSLGHPAGYTF. The CDR3, as DNA: TGTGCCAGCAGCCTGGGACACCCTGCGGGCTACACCTTC.

The chain uses TRBV30 and TRBJ1-1; D remains unclear. V was pared by 2 bases and J by 10 bases, with 17 bases between. CDR3 length equals 13 residues. CDR1 and CDR2 from the germline V gene are GTSNPN and SVGIG (reference sequence). CDR3 sequence (DNA): TGTGCCTGGAGTCCGAGAGGAGGGTCGAGAGCTTTCTTT. Protein product: CAWSPRGGSRAFF. The full variable domain, with the rest looked up from reference TRBV30 and TRBJ1-1, is SQTIHQWPATLVQPVGSPLSLECTVEGTSNPNLYWYRQAAGRGLQLLFYSVGIGQISSEVPQNLSASRPQDRQFILSSKKLLLSDSGFYLCAWSPRGGSRAFFGQGTRLTVV.

For this clone: Within the sample, other DNA sequences also encode this same CDR3. This chain joins TRBV19 and TRBJ1-5; 8 positions agree with TRBD1. Germline V lookup: CDR1 LNHDA, CDR2 SQIVND (reference sequence). Trimming at V came to 5 bases and at J to 2 bases, leaving 2 bases not matched to a gene. The CDR3 runs to 14 residues. CDR3 coding DNA: TGTGCCAGTAGTGCGACAGGGGGCAATCAGCCCCAGCATTTT. This sequence encodes CASSATGGNQPQHF.

This clone was counted between two and nine times. This rearrangement joins TRBV5-4 to TRBJ2-3; D unclear. V lost 0 bases, J lost 0 bases, and 23 bases lay in between. The CDR3 consists of 20 residues. Germline V gene lookup returns CDR1 SGHNT and CDR2 YYREEE (reference sequence). CDR3 sequence: CASSLDLDRTIHSSTDTQYF. DNA for the CDR3: TGTGCCAGCAGCTTGGACCTTGATCGAACCATTCACTCTAGCACAGATACGCAGTATTTT.

The V gene is TRBV5-1, the J gene TRBJ1-1, with TRBD1 matching 8 bases. The V gene's germline CDR1 is SGHRS and CDR2 YFSETQ. The CDR3 has 15 amino acids. J lost 1 base, V lost 4 bases, and 6 bases had no gene match. CDR3 sequence reads: CASSGRQGTNTEAFF. The DNA for the CDR3 is TGCGCCAGCAGCGGTAGACAGGGGACGAACACTGAAGCTTTCTTT.

This clone was counted only a few times. This chain connects TRBV29-1 to TRBJ2-3; D remains unclear. V was clipped by 6 bases and J by 4 bases, with 17 bases between them. Germline V gene lookup returns CDR1 SQVTM and CDR2 ANQGSEA. The CDR3 is 14 residues long. CDR3 bases: TGCAGCGTCTCCGTCACCCACGGAGCAGATACGCAGTATTTT. Its protein is CSVSVTHGADTQYF.

The V and J genes are TRBV19 and TRBJ1-4; a weak D match, TRBD1 (5 bases). Germline values: CDR1 LNHDA, CDR2 SQIVND (reference sequence). The CDR3 runs 14 residues. The ends were cut back, 9 bases at V and 8 bases at J, with 19 bases in the middle. The CDR3 protein is CASSNGGAEEKLFF. CDR3 coding DNA: TGTGCCAGCTCTAACGGAGGGGCTGAGGAAAAACTGTTTTTT.

The genes are TRBV15 and TRBJ2-7; 10 nucleotides agree with TRBD1. CDR1 is LNHNV and CDR2 is YYDKDF in the germline V gene (reference sequence). The CDR3 has 15 amino acids. The J segment lost 2 bases and the V segment lost 2 bases, leaving 3 bases of the junction unmatched. In nucleotides, the CDR3 is TGTGCCACCAGCAGATCCGGGACAGGGGCCTACGAGCAGTACTTC. The encoded protein is CATSRSGTGAYEQYF.

In this sample, this clone turned up a few times. The chain uses TRBV6-5 and TRBJ2-7; no clear D gene. Germline V CDR1 and CDR2: MNHEY, SVGAGI. V shed 8 bases and J shed 4 bases, with 6 bases lying between them. The CDR3 consists of 10 residues. The CDR3 DNA reads TGTGCCAGCGGGCAATACGAGCAGTACTTC. This codes for CASGQYEQYF.

V usage is TRBV27 and J usage is TRBJ1-1, with TRBD1 matching 11 bases. Per germline, CDR1 MNHEY and CDR2 SMNVEV (reference sequence). Losses at the gene ends were 6 bases for V and 1 base for J; bases not matched to a gene: 4. The length of the CDR3 is 15 residues. The CDR3 reads CASRSGTGGNTEAFF. The DNA of the CDR3 is TGTGCCAGCAGGTCCGGGACAGGGGGGAACACTGAAGCTTTCTTT.

This clone has only one observation. The chain combines TRBV9 with TRBJ2-3; TRBD2 is a possible D gene (5 bases). The germline gives CDR1 SGDLS, CDR2 YYNGEE. The germline V and J ends were trimmed by 6 bases and 6 bases, with 14 bases remaining between them. The CDR3 has 13 residues. CDR3: CASTGPGGDTQYF. As DNA, the CDR3 is TGTGCCAGCACGGGCCCGGGCGGGGATACGCAGTATTTT.

This chain uses TRBV11-2 with TRBJ1-1; the D is unclear. The CDR3 totals 14 residues. Germline assignment: CDR1 SGHAT and CDR2 FQNNGV. V was pared by 6 bases and J by 1 base, with 12 bases between. This CDR3 is CASRFRGQNTEAFF. The CDR3 bases are TGTGCCAGCAGGTTTCGAGGCCAGAACACTGAAGCTTTCTTT.

The chain employs TRBV11-1 and TRBJ2-7, with D possibly TRBD1 on 5 matching bases. The CDR3 has 14 amino acids. Germline CDR1 is SGHAT and CDR2 is FQDESV (reference sequence). The germline V and J ends were trimmed by 1 base and 2 bases, with 9 bases remaining between them. For the CDR3, the DNA is TGTGCCAGCAGCTTAGGAACAGGAGCCTACGAGCAGTACTTC. Translating gives CASSLGTGAYEQYF.

This sequence joins TRBV5-5 and TRBJ1-4; D might be TRBD1 (5 bases). Per germline, CDR1 SGHKS and CDR2 YYEKEE (reference sequence). The ends were cut back, 0 bases at V and 8 bases at J, with 11 bases in the middle. This CDR3 comprises 14 residues. The CDR3 protein is CASSLAQGGEKLFF. For the CDR3, the DNA is TGTGCCAGCAGCTTGGCTCAGGGTGGCGAAAAACTGTTTTTT.

The V gene is TRBV30, the J gene TRBJ2-1, with 9 bases that match TRBD2. CDR3 length equals 12 residues. After removal of 6 bases from V and 9 bases from J, the junction contained 6 bases not matched to a gene. Germline values: CDR1 GTSNPN, CDR2 SVGIG (reference sequence). CDR3 protein: CACCGGAVEQFF. CDR3 DNA sequence: TGTGCCTGTTGCGGGGGGGCCGTTGAGCAGTTCTTC.

V is TRBV4-1 and J is TRBJ1-4; a possible D gene is TRBD1 (6 bases). The germline gives CDR1 MGHRA, CDR2 YSYEKL. Trimming left V 0 bases short and J 0 bases short, with 17 bases between. This CDR3 is 19 amino acids long. CDR3 sequence: CASSQDQIRGRATNEKLFF. The CDR3 region has the DNA TGCGCCAGCAGCCAAGATCAAATCAGGGGACGAGCAACTAATGAAAAACTGTTTTTT.

This clone has just a few counts. The chain carries TRBV4-3 and TRBJ1-2; 7 nucleotides align to TRBD1. This CDR3 region has 17 residues. Unmatched junction bases numbered 19, after V lost 10 bases and J lost 2 bases. The germline gives CDR1 LGHNA, CDR2 YSLEER. The CDR3 loop is CATSKDLGQEINYGYTF. Written as DNA, the CDR3 is TGCGCCACCTCTAAAGATCTCGGACAGGAGATCAACTATGGCTACACCTTC.

This clone was observed a single time. The chain carries TRBV4-3 and TRBJ2-3, with a weak D call TRBD1 (6 bases). CDR1 LGHNA and CDR2 YSLEER come from the germline V gene. V lost 1 base and J lost 3, with 14 bases in between. This CDR3 has 16 residues. The CDR3 region has the DNA TGCGCCAGCAGCCAAGCTTACAACAGGGTGACAGATACGCAGTATTTT. Protein sequence: CASSQAYNRVTDTQYF.

The chain links TRBV11-2 to TRBJ1-4; 7 bases fit TRBD1. There are 15 residues in the CDR3. J lost 8 bases, V lost 3 bases, and 9 bases had no gene match. Per the germline V gene, CDR1 is SGHAT and CDR2 is FQNNGV. The CDR3 nucleotides read TGTGCCAGCAGCTTCCAAAGACAGGGTGGAGAAAAACTGTTTTTT. It encodes CASSFQRQGGEKLFF. Variable domain in full (rest from reference TRBV11-2 and TRBJ1-4): EAGVAQSPRYKIIEKRQSVAFWCNPISGHATLYWYQQILGQGPKLLIQFQNNGVVDDSQLPKDRFSAERLKGVDSTLKIQPAKLEDSAVYLCASSFQRQGGEKLFFGSGTQLSVL.

As concerns this clone: Other DNA sequences within the sample encode an identical CDR3. The rearrangement links TRBV6-5 to TRBJ1-5, with 7 bases fitting TRBD1. This CDR3 contains 15 residues. Germline V gives CDR1 MNHEY, CDR2 SVGAGI. Trimming removed 0 bases from V and 6 bases from J; junction bases left unmatched: 5. CDR3 sequence: CASSYSRQGGQPQHF. The CDR3 region has the DNA TGTGCCAGCAGTTACTCACGACAGGGAGGTCAGCCCCAGCATTTT.

This chain uses TRBV5-4 with TRBJ1-1; 9 bases are a match to TRBD1. The CDR3 loop spans 16 amino acids. Germline V gene sequence: CDR1 SGHNT, CDR2 YYREEE (reference sequence). V lost 4 bases to trimming and J lost 4 bases; unmatched junction nucleotides: 11. The CDR3 sequence is CASSRGQGRVGTEAFF. CDR3 bases: TGTGCCAGCAGCCGGGGACAGGGACGGGTCGGCACTGAAGCTTTCTTT.

The chain combines TRBV19 with TRBJ1-4, with no clear D. Germline V lookup: CDR1 LNHDA, CDR2 SQIVND (reference sequence). Trimming removed 6 bases from V and 11 bases from J, with 22 bases in between. This CDR3 has 15 amino acids. Here the CDR3 DNA reads TGTGCCAGTAGAGAGGAGGGCCGGGATCCGCGGAAACTGTTTTTT. Residues: CASREEGRDPRKLFF.

The chain uses TRBV5-6 and TRBJ1-1; 7 positions agree with TRBD1. V dropped 0 bases and J dropped 5; count of bases not matched to a gene: 4. Germline CDR1 SGHDT, CDR2 YYEEEE. CDR3 length: 14 amino acids. The CDR3 DNA reads TGTGCCAGCAGCTTGGCGGGCAGGGGGACTGAAGCTTTCTTT. It yields the protein CASSLAGRGTEAFF.

This chain connects TRBV6-5 to TRBJ1-1; D ambiguous. Germline V gene lookup returns CDR1 MNHEY and CDR2 SVGAGI. V was pared by 8 bases and J by 1 base, with 5 bases between. The CDR3 extends over 11 amino acids. CDR3 DNA sequence: TGTGCCAGCGCAGGGAACACTGAAGCTTTCTTT. It codes for CASAGNTEAFF.